The table lists the clone carrying this T cell receptor beta chain with a few counts. The antigen remains unidentified. This sample is drawn from a study of cytomegalovirus exposure and HLA in healthy donors. Nominally healthy donors provided the samples, though records likely missed some immune exposures. It was with 60 Vbeta and 13 Jbeta primers that the PCR ran. Clones were read by immunoSEQ multiplex PCR, and TCRdb kept only the in-frame ones, dropping some. The sample consists of under 150,000 clones, around 10% of them appearing once. Study-level findings and limits: Certain sequence variants were highly shared and formed a cluster, and this cluster was likely a sequencing artifact. Some TCR beta chains (roughly 150 of them) were listed as cytomegalovirus-associated.

The source is a male donor in good health and CMV-seronegative. Sequences were obtained from PBMCs.

This CDR3 reads CASSGTAFEPQHF. The CDR3 DNA sequence: TGTGCCAGCAGCGGGACAGCGTTTGAGCCCCAGCATTTT. This rearrangement joins TRBV6-5 to TRBJ1-5, with 7 bases lining up with TRBD1. The V segment lost 6 bases and the J segment 8 bases; nucleotides outside the gene matches: 7. The germline V gene has CDR1 MNHEY and CDR2 SVGAGI. The CDR3 loop spans 13 amino acids.